This T cell receptor beta chain is from a study of T cell responses to AZD1222 COVID-19 vaccine. TCRdb's table, derived via immunoSEQ multiplex PCR, lists solely in-frame clones and lacks some. The data hold 100,000 to 110,000 clones, with about nine tenths observed a single time. The sample consisted of peripheral blood, taken on day 0 of AZD1222 vaccination. The TCR comes from an adult in good health.

The CDR3, as DNA: TGTGCCAGCACCTACGGACCCGGGCCAGTTTCCTATAATTCACCCCTCCACTTT. Translation: CASTYGPGPVSYNSPLHF. This chain connects TRBV3-1 (or the pseudogene TRBV3-2) to TRBJ1-6; D not resolved. Trimming left V 7 bases short and J 1 base short, with 20 bases between. CDR1 is LGHDT, CDR2 YNNKEL, per germline (reference sequence). The CDR3 runs 18 residues.